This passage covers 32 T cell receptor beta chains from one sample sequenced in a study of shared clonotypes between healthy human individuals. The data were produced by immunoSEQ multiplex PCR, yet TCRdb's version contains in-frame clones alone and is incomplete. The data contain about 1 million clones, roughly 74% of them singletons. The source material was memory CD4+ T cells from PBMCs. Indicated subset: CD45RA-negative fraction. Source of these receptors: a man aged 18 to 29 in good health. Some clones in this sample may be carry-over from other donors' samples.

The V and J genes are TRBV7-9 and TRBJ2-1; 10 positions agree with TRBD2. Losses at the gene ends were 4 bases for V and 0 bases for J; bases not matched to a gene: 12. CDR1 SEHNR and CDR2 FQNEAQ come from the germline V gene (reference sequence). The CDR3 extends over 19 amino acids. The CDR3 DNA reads TGTGCCAGCAGCTCCCTAGGGAACTTAGCGGGAGGCTCCTACAATGAGCAGTTCTTC. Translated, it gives CASSSLGNLAGGSYNEQFF.

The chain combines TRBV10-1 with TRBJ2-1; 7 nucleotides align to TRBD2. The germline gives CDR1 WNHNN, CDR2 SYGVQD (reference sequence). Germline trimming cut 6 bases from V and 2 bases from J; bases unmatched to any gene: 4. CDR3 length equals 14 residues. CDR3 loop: CASSVAGPYNEQFF. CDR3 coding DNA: TGCGCCAGCAGCGTAGCGGGCCCCTACAATGAGCAGTTCTTC.

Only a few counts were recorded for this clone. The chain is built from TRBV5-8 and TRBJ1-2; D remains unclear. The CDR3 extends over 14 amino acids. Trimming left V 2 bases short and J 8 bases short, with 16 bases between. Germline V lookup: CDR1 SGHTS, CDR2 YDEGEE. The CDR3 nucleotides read TGTGCCAGCAGCTTTCCAAGCGGGGAGTTGGGCTACACCTTC. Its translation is CASSFPSGELGYTF. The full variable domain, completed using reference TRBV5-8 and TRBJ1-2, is EAGVTQSPTHLIKTRGQQATLRCSPISGHTSVYWYQQALGLGLQFLLWYDEGEERNRGNFPPRFSGRQFPNYSSELNVNALELEDSALYLCASSFPSGELGYTFGSGTRLTVV.

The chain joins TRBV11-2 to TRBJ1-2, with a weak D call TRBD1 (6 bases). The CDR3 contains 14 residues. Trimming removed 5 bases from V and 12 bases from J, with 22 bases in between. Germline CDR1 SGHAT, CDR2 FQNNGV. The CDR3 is CASSLQGGGPANTF. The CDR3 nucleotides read TGTGCCAGCAGCCTCCAAGGGGGGGGCCCCGCTAACACCTTC.

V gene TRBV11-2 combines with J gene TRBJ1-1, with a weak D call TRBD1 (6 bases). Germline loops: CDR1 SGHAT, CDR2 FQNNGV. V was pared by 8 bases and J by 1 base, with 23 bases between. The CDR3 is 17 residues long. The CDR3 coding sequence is TGTGCCAGCCGACTACCGACGGGGGCCGCTGCGAACACTGAAGCTTTCTTT. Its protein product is CASRLPTGAAANTEAFF.

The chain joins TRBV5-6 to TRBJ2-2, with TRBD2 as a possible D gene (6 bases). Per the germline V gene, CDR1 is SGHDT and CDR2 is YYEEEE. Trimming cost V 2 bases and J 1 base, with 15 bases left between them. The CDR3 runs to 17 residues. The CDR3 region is CASSFYFGTLNTGELFF. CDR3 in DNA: TGTGCCAGCAGCTTTTATTTTGGGACTTTGAACACCGGGGAGCTGTTTTTT.

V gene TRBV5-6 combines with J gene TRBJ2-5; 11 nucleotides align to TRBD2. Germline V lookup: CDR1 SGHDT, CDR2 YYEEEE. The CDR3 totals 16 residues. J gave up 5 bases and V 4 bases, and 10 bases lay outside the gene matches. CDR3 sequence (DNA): TGTGCCAGCAGCAAGATTAGCGGGAGGGCCTGGGAGACCCAGTACTTC. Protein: CASSKISGRAWETQYF.

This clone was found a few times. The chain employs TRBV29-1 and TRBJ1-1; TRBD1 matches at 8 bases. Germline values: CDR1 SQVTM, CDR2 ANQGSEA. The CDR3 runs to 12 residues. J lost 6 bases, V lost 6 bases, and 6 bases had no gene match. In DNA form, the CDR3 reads TGCAGCGTAGTCGGACAGGGCCCTGAAGCTTTCTTT. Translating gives CSVVGQGPEAFF.

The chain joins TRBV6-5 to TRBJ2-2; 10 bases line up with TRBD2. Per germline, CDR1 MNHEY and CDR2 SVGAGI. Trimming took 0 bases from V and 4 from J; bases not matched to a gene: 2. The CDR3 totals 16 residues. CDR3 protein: CASSYSASGGTGELFF. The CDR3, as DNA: TGTGCCAGCAGTTACTCGGCTAGCGGGGGCACCGGGGAGCTGTTTTTT.

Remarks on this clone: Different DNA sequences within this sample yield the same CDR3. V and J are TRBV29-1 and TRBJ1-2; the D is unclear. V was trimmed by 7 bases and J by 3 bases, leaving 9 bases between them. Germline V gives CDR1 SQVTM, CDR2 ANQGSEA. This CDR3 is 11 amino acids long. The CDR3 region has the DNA TGCAGCGCGGGAACGGACTATGGCTACACCTTC. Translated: CSAGTDYGYTF.

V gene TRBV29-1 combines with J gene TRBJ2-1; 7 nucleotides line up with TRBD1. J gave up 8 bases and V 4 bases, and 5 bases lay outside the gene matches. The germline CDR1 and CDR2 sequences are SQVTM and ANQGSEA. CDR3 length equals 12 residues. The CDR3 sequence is CSVVRGGHEQFF. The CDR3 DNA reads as TGCAGCGTTGTTCGAGGGGGCCATGAGCAGTTCTTC.

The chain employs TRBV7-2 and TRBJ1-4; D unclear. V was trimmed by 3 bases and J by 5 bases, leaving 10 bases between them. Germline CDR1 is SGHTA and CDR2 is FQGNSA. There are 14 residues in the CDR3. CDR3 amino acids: CASSFEVLNEKLFF. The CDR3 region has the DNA TGTGCCAGCAGCTTTGAAGTACTAAATGAAAAACTGTTTTTT.

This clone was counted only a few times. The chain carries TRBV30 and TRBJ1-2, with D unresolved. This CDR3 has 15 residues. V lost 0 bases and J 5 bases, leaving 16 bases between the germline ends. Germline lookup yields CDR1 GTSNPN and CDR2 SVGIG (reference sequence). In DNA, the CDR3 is TGTGCCTGGAGTGTAAGTCGTAGGGTTATGTATGGCTACACCTTC. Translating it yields CAWSVSRRVMYGYTF.

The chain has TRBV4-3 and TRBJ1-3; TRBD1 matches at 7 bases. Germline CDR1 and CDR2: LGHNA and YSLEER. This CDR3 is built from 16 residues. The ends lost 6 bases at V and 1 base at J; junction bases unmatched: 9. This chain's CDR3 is CASRDVTGPSGNTIYF. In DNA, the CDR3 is TGCGCCAGCAGAGACGTGACAGGGCCTTCTGGAAACACCATATATTTT.

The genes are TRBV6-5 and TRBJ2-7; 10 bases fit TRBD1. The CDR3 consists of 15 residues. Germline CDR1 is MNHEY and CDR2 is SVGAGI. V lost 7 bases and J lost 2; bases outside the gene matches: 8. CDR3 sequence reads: CASTAPGTGAYEQYF. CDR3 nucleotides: TGTGCCAGCACCGCTCCCGGGACAGGGGCCTACGAGCAGTACTTC.

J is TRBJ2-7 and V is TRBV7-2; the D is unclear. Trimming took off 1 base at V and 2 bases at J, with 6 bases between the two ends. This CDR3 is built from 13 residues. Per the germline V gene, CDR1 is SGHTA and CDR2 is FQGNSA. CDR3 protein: CASSLVVPYEQYF. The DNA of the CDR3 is TGTGCCAGCAGCTTAGTGGTCCCCTACGAGCAGTACTTC.

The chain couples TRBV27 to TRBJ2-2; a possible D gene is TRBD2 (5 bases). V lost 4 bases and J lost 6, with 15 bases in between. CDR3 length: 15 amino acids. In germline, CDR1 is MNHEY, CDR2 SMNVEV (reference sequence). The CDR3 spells CASSSEGAWAGELFF. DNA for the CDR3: TGTGCCAGCAGTTCAGAGGGCGCTTGGGCCGGGGAGCTGTTTTTT.

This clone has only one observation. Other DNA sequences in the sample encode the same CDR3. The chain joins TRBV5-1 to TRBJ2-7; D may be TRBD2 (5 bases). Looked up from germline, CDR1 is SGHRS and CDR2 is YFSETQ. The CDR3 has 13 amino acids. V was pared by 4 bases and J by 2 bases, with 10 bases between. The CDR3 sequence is CASSPREPYEQYF. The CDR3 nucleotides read TGCGCCAGCAGCCCTCGGGAACCCTACGAGCAGTACTTC.

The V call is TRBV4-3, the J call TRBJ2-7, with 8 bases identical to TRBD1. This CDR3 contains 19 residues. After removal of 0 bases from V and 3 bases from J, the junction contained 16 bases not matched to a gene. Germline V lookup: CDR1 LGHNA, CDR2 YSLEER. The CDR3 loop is CASSQETNRGGQGLYEQYF. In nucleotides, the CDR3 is TGCGCCAGCAGCCAAGAAACTAACCGAGGCGGACAGGGACTCTACGAGCAGTACTTC.

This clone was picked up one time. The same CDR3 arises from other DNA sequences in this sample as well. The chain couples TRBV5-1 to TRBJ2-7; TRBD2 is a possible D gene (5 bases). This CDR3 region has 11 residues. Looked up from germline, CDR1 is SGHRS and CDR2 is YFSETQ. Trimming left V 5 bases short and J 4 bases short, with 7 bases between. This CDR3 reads CASRGSYEQYF. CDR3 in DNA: TGCGCCAGCAGGGGGAGTTACGAGCAGTACTTC.

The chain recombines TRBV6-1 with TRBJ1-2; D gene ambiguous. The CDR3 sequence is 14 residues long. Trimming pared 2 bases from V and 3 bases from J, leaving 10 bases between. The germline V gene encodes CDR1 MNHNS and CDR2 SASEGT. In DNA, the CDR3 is TGTGCCAGCAGTGAAAGGGCACTATACTATGGCTACACCTTC. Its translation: CASSERALYYGYTF.

The CDR3 DNA follows: TGTGCCAGCAGTGACACAGGCGTCTCCTACAATGAGCAGTTCTTC. This encodes CASSDTGVSYNEQFF. This chain connects TRBV2 to TRBJ2-1; tentatively, D is TRBD1 (5 bases). V lost 3 bases, J lost 0 bases, and 9 bases lay in between. Germline CDR1 and CDR2: SNHLY and FYNNEI. CDR3 size: 15 residues.

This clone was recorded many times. The CDR3 loop is CASSLSEADGNTIYF. CDR3 in DNA: TGCGCCAGCAGCTTGAGTGAGGCGGATGGAAACACCATATATTTT. J is TRBJ1-3 and V is TRBV5-1; D unresolved. The V and J ends lost 1 base and 3 bases respectively, with 11 bases between them. The CDR3 runs to 15 residues. CDR1 and CDR2 from the germline V gene are SGHRS and YFSETQ.

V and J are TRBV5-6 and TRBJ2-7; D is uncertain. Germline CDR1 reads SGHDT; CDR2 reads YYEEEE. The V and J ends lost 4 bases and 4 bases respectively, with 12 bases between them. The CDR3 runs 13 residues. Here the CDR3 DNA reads TGTGCCAGCAGCCTGTCGACACTGTACGAGCAGTACTTC. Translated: CASSLSTLYEQYF.

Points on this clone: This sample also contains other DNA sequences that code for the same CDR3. CDR3 in amino acids: CAISEWGNEQFF. The CDR3 DNA reads TGTGCCATCAGTGAGTGGGGGAATGAGCAGTTCTTC. V usage is TRBV10-3 and J usage is TRBJ2-1, with D perhaps matching TRBD1 or TRBD2 (5 bases each). Germline V gene lookup returns CDR1 ENHRY and CDR2 SYGVKD. CDR3 length: 12 amino acids. Trimming took off 1 base at V and 7 bases at J, with 5 bases between the two ends.

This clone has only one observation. The CDR3 protein is CAGNTDTQYF. The CDR3 nucleotides are TGTGCCGGCAATACAGATACGCAGTATTTT. The chain recombines TRBV2 with TRBJ2-3; D unclear. The CDR3 runs 10 residues. Trimming took off 11 bases at V and 3 bases at J, with 6 bases between the two ends. Germline V gene sequence: CDR1 SNHLY, CDR2 FYNNEI.

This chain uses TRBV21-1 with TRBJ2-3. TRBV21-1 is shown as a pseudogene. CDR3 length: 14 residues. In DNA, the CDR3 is TGTGCCAGCAGCTCCAGAGGGGAGATAGATACGCAGTATTTT. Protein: CASSSRGEIDTQYF.

CDR3 sequence: CASSQRGQDSNYGYTF. The CDR3 coding sequence is TGTGCCAGCAGCCAACGGGGACAGGATTCTAACTATGGCTACACCTTC. The chain is built from TRBV5-4 and TRBJ1-2; 8 bases are a match to TRBD1. CDR3 length: 16 residues. Trimming removed 4 bases from V and 0 bases from J; junction bases left unmatched: 8. CDR1 and CDR2 from the germline V gene are SGHNT and YYREEE (reference sequence).

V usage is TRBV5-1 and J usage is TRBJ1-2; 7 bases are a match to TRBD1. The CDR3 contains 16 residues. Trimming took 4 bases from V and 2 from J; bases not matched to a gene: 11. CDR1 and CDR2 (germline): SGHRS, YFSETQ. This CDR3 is CASSQTPTTGNYGYTF. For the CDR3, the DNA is TGCGCCAGCAGCCAGACCCCAACGACAGGGAACTATGGCTACACCTTC.

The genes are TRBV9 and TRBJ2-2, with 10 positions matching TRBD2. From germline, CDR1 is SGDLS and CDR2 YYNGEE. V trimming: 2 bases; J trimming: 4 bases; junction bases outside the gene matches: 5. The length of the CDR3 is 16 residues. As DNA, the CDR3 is TGTGCCAGCAGCGTCGGGACTAGCGCTACCACCGGGGAGCTGTTTTTT. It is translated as CASSVGTSATTGELFF. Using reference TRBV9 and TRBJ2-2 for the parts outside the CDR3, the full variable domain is DSGVTQTPKHLITATGQRVTLRCSPRSGDLSVYWYQQSLDQGLQFLIQYYNGEERAKGNILERFSAQQFPDLHSELNLSSLELGDSALYFCASSVGTSATTGELFFGEGSRLTVL.

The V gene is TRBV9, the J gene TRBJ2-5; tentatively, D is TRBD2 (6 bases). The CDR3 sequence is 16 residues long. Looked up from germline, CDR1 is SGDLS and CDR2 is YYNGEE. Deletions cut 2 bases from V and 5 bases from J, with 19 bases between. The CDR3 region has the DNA TGTGCCAGCAGCGTCTACGGGAGCCTGTCCGGGGAGACCCAGTACTTC. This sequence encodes CASSVYGSLSGETQYF.

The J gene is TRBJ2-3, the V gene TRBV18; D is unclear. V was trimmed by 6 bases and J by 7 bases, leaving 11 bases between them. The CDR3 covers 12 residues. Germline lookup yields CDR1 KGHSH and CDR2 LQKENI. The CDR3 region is CASSPEMNTQYF. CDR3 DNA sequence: TGTGCCAGCTCTCCTGAGATGAATACGCAGTATTTT.